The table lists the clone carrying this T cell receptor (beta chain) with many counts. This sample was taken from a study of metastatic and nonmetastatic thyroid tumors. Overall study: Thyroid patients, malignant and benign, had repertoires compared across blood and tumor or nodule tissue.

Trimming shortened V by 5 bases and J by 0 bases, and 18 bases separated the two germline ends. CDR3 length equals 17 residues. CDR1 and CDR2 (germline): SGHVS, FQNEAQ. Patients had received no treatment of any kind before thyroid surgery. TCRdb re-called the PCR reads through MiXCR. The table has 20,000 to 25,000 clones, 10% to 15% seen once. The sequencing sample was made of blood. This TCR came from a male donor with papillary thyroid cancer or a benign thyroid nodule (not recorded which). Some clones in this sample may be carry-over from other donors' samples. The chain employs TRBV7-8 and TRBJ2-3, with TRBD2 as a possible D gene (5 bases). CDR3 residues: CASSPWGGRESTDTQYF. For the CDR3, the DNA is TGTGCCAGCAGCCCCTGGGGTGGCCGGGAAAGCACAGATACGCAGTATTTT.